The 13 T cell receptor beta chains listed next were all sequenced from one sample in a study of Ad26.COV2.S vaccination and SARS-CoV-2 variants (dated by TCRdb to about 2021). Library prep was done by the immunoSEQ multiplex PCR assay. TCRdb provides this immuneACCESS table in a form limited to in-frame rearrangements. Some clones are lacking; in checked studies, under half of them reflect an unresolved V gene, and why the rest are absent is not known. The sample has over 400,000 clones on record, roughly 90% of them singletons. The ten biggest clones cover more than 1.5% of the sample. The treatment or condition label on this specimen signifies: about 20 received Ad26.COV2.S at low or high dose, single or two shots; about 5 received placebo; per-sample allocation not given. Repertoires of vaccine and placebo recipients were sequenced from samples taken on day 63 after the first injection. Specimen: peripheral blood, collected in a trial of Ad26.COV2.S vaccine versus placebo. These receptors were taken from a person between 18 and 65 years old who received the Ad26.COV2.S COVID-19 vaccine or a placebo.

The gene calls are TRBV11-2 and TRBJ2-3; D call uncertain. The CDR3 contains 15 residues. Germline CDR1 SGHAT, CDR2 FQNNGV. V shed 5 bases and J shed 2 bases, with 14 bases lying between them. In DNA, the CDR3 is TGTGCCAGCAGCCCAAGTATGGATTCCACAGATACGCAGTATTTT. Residues: CASSPSMDSTDTQYF.

The rearrangement links TRBV27 to TRBJ1-1, with D unresolved. This CDR3 region has 14 residues. Germline V gives CDR1 MNHEY, CDR2 SMNVEV (reference sequence). With 6 bases removed from V and 6 bases from J, the gap between germline ends came to 17 bases. The DNA for the CDR3 is TGTGCCAGCAGATGGGCGGACGGTATGCCTGAAGCTTTCTTT. Residues: CASRWADGMPEAFF.

The chain carries TRBV5-1 and TRBJ1-4; D gene ambiguous. V was cut by 1 base and J by 4 bases, with 8 bases left in between. The CDR3 is 14 residues long. In germline, CDR1 is SGHRS, CDR2 YFSETQ. The CDR3 is CASSLTGNNEKLFF. The CDR3 nucleotides read TGCGCCAGCAGCTTGACGGGGAATAATGAAAAACTGTTTTTT.

Points on this clone: Other DNA sequences in this sample translate to the same CDR3. The chain recombines TRBV6-2 or TRBV6-3 with TRBJ2-7; D call uncertain. The V gene's germline CDR1 is MNHEY and CDR2 SVGEGT. Trimming removed 5 bases from V and 2 bases from J, with 4 bases in between. This CDR3 comprises 11 residues. The CDR3 DNA sequence: TGTGCCAGCAGTCGCACCTACGAGCAGTACTTC. Translating gives CASSRTYEQYF.

This chain connects TRBV7-2 to TRBJ2-7, with a tentative D call TRBD1 (5 bases). Germline values: CDR1 SGHTA, CDR2 FQGNSA. Trimming cost V 2 bases and J 5 bases, with 13 bases left between them. This CDR3 spans 14 amino acids. The CDR3 DNA follows: TGTGCCAGCAGCTTATGGGGCAGGGTGGACGAGCAGTACTTC. Encoded protein: CASSLWGRVDEQYF.

The V call is TRBV11-2, the J call TRBJ2-5; no clear D gene. V lost 1 base and J 6 bases, leaving 9 bases between the germline ends. CDR1 and CDR2 (germline): SGHAT, FQNNGV. This CDR3 contains 13 residues. CDR3 DNA sequence: TGTGCCAGCAGCTTAGGGGCCCTCAAGACCCAGTACTTC. Protein sequence: CASSLGALKTQYF.

The table lists this clone with a count of one. In DNA, the CDR3 is TGTGCCAGCAGTTCCCCCCGGGGACAGGGACGGGGTGAGCAGTACTTC. Encoded protein: CASSSPRGQGRGEQYF. The chain joins TRBV28 to TRBJ2-7; 9 bases fit TRBD1. V lost 4 bases to trimming and J lost 7 bases; unmatched junction nucleotides: 14. Germline V lookup: CDR1 MDHEN, CDR2 SYDVKM. This CDR3 has 16 amino acids.

V and J are TRBV7-4 and TRBJ1-5, with D uncertain. V lost 5 bases and J lost 0, with 5 bases in between. Per the germline V gene, CDR1 is SGHVT and CDR2 is SQSDAQ. The CDR3 runs 13 residues. Here the CDR3 DNA reads TGTGCCAGCAGCCATAGTAGCAATCAGCCCCAGCATTTT. This gives the protein CASSHSSNQPQHF.

V usage is TRBV30 and J usage is TRBJ2-7; 7 nucleotides align to TRBD1. In germline, CDR1 is GTSNPN, CDR2 SVGIG (reference sequence). V lost 5 bases and J lost 0; bases outside the gene matches: 4. CDR3 length: 13 residues. CDR3 in amino acids: CAWGTVSSYEQYF. The CDR3 DNA sequence: TGTGCCTGGGGGACAGTTTCCTCCTACGAGCAGTACTTC.

The chain joins TRBV28 to TRBJ2-7, with D uncertain. The length of the CDR3 is 17 residues. The germline V gene has CDR1 MDHEN and CDR2 SYDVKM. V was pared by 3 bases and J by 3 bases, with 21 bases between. CDR3 sequence (DNA): TGTGCCAGCAGTTTTCCGCGCAACCCGGGCGCGCTCTACGAGCAGTACTTC. It encodes CASSFPRNPGALYEQYF.

The rearrangement joins TRBV5-6 to TRBJ2-1; 10 nucleotides align to TRBD1. Germline lookup yields CDR1 SGHDT and CDR2 YYEEEE. This CDR3 has 16 residues. V dropped 4 bases and J dropped 3; count of bases not matched to a gene: 7. Written as DNA, the CDR3 is TGTGCCAGCAGCGTAGCCGGGACAGGGGTCTACAATGAGCAGTTCTTC. Its protein is CASSVAGTGVYNEQFF.

V usage is TRBV14 and J usage is TRBJ2-7; D is unclear. The V and J ends lost 4 bases and 1 base respectively, with 8 bases between them. There are 13 residues in the CDR3. The germline V gene encodes CDR1 SGHDN and CDR2 FVKESK. For the CDR3, the DNA is TGTGCCAGCAGCCTTAGGGAATCCTACGAGCAGTACTTC. The encoded protein is CASSLRESYEQYF. Using reference TRBV14 and TRBJ2-7 for the parts outside the CDR3, the full variable domain is EAGVTQFPSHSVIEKGQTVTLRCDPISGHDNLYWYRRVMGKEIKFLLHFVKESKQDESGMPNNRFLAERTGGTYSTLKVQPAELEDSGVYFCASSLRESYEQYFGPGTRLTVT.

The chain has TRBV7-2 and TRBJ1-1; D is ambiguous. The CDR3 loop spans 17 amino acids. The germline gives CDR1 SGHTA, CDR2 FQGNSA. V dropped 5 bases and J dropped 5 bases, with 24 bases sitting between them. The DNA of the CDR3 is TGTGCCAGCAGCCCGCTTATTTCCCGGGCGGTCTGGACTGAAGCTTTCTTT. The encoded protein is CASSPLISRAVWTEAFF.